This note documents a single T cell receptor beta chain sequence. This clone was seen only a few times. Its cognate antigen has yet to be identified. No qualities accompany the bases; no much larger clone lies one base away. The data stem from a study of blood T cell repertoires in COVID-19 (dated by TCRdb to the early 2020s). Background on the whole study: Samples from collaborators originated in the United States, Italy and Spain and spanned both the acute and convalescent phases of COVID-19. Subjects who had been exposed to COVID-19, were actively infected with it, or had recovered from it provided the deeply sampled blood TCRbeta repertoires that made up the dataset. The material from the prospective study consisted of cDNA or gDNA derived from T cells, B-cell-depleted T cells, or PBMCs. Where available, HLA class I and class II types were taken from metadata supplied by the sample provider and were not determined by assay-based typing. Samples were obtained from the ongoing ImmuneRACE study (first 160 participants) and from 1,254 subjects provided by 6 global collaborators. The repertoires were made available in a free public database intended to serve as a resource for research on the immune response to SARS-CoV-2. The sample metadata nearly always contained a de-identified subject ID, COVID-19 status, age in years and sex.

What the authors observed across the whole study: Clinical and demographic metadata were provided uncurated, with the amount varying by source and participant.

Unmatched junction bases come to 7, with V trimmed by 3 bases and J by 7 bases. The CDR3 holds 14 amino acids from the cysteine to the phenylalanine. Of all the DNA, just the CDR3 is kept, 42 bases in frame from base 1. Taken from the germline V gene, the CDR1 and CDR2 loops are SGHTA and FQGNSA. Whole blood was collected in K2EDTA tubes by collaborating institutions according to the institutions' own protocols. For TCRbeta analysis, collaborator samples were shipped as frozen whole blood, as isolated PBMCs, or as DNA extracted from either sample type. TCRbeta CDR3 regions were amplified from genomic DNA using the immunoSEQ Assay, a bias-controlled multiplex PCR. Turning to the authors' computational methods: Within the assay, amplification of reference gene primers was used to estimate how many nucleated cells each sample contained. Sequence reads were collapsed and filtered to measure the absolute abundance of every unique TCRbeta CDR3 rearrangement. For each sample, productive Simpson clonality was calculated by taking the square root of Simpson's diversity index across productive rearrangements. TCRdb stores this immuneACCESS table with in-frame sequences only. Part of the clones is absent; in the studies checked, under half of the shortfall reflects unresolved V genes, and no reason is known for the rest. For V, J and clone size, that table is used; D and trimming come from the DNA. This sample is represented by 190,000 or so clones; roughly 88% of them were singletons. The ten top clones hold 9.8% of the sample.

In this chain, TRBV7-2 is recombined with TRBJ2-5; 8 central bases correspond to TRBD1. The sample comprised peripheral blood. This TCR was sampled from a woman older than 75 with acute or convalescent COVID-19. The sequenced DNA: TGTGCCAGCAGCTTTGCCACAGGGGGTCTGACCCAGTACTTC. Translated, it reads CASSFATGGLTQYF.